The rows below give T cell receptor beta chains drawn from one sample of a study of OX40 agonist ivuxolimab in advanced cancers. Measured with immunoSEQ multiplex PCR; TCRdb has only the in-frame clones, and not every one. Of roughly 19,000 clones in the sample, approximately 72% were seen once. The sequencing here drew on CD4+ or CD8+ T cells sorted from blood, taken in a trial of the OX40 agonist ivuxolimab. These receptors came from an adult with an advanced solid tumor such as melanoma, head and neck, liver or kidney cancer. Each CDR3 is given with its conserved first and last residue. The D gene is left open where the match is weak. Size tells how often a clone was seen (once, few, many) or the class of an expanded clone, and some rows leave it out.

v_gene	j_gene	abundance	d_gene	CDR3aa	CDR3nt
TRBV7-9	TRBJ2-7	once	-	CASSPGRIYEQYF	TGTGCCAGCAGCCCCGGGAGAATATACGAGCAGTACTTC
TRBV21-1	TRBJ2-3	-	-	CASSKDKRTGEDTQYF	TGTGCCAGCAGCAAAGACAAAAGGACAGGGGAAGATACGCAGTATTTT
TRBV9	TRBJ1-1	-	-	CASSKGAEAFF	TGTGCCAGCAGTAAAGGGGCTGAAGCTTTCTTT
TRBV7-6	TRBJ1-5	-	TRBD1	CASSLQTGDQPQHF	TGTGCCAGCAGCTTACAAACAGGGGATCAGCCCCAGCATTTT
TRBV7-6	TRBJ1-6	-	TRBD1	CASSLGQSSYNSPLHF	TGTGCCAGCAGCTTGGGACAGAGCTCCTATAATTCACCCCTCCACTTT
TRBV9	TRBJ1-4	-	-	CASSAAGADNEKLFF	TGTGCCAGCAGCGCCGCAGGGGCAGATAATGAAAAACTGTTTTTT
TRBV4-2	TRBJ1-2	-	-	CASSYERDLRGYTF	TGTGCCAGCAGTTACGAGAGAGACCTGAGAGGCTACACCTTC
TRBV6-5	TRBJ2-2	-	TRBD1	CASSLTGSANTGELFF	TGTGCCAGCAGTTTGACAGGGTCCGCGAACACCGGGGAGCTGTTTTTT
TRBV7-2	TRBJ1-5	-	-	CASSPGNQPQHF	TGTGCCAGCAGCCCGGGCAATCAGCCCCAGCATTTT
TRBV5-6	TRBJ2-6	-	-	CASSFPSSGANVLTF	TGTGCCAGCAGCTTCCCGAGCTCTGGGGCCAACGTCCTGACTTTC
TRBV7-9	TRBJ2-5	-	-	CASSSPVGAETQYF	TGTGCCAGCAGCTCCCCCGTAGGGGCAGAGACCCAGTACTTC
TRBV13	TRBJ2-4	-	-	CASSPGTSNIQYF	TGTGCCAGCAGCCCCGGGACATCCAACATTCAGTACTTC
TRBV11-3	TRBJ2-5	once	-	CASSHGPMQETQYF	TGTGCCAGCAGCCATGGACCTATGCAAGAGACCCAGTACTTC
TRBV13	TRBJ2-7	-	TRBD2	CAGSSPGLGSYEQYF	TGTGCCGGCAGCTCGCCGGGACTAGGATCCTACGAGCAGTACTTC
TRBV29-1	TRBJ1-2	-	-	CSVEDGNRYGYTF	TGCAGCGTGGAGGACGGTAACCGCTATGGCTACACCTTC
TRBV5-8	TRBJ2-7	-	TRBD1	CASSPRGGMRVYEQYF	TGTGCCAGCAGCCCCAGAGGGGGCATGCGGGTCTACGAGCAGTACTTC
TRBV11-1	TRBJ2-7	few	-	CASSPDRSEQYF	TGTGCCAGCAGCCCCGACAGGAGCGAGCAGTACTTC
TRBV5-6	TRBJ2-7	-	-	CASSSHASEQYF	TGTGCCAGCAGCTCACACGCCTCGGAGCAGTACTTC
TRBV6-5	TRBJ1-2	-	-	CASSYGDHYGYTF	TGTGCCAGCAGTTACGGGGATCACTATGGCTACACCTTC
TRBV7-3	TRBJ2-7	once	-	CASSLKRNEQYF	TGTGCCAGCAGCTTAAAAAGAAACGAGCAGTACTTC
TRBV13	TRBJ2-7	-	TRBD1	CASTWTGHYEQYF	TGTGCCAGCACTTGGACAGGCCACTACGAGCAGTACTTC
TRBV28	TRBJ2-7	-	TRBD1	CASSDRGGYEQYF	TGTGCCAGCAGCGACAGGGGTGGATACGAGCAGTACTTC
TRBV11-2	TRBJ2-2	few	-	CASSGRQKNTGELFF	TGTGCCAGCAGCGGCAGACAGAAGAACACCGGGGAGCTGTTTTTT
TRBV5-4	TRBJ1-1	-	TRBD1	CASSFGGGAIEAFF	TGTGCCAGCAGCTTCGGAGGGGGCGCGATTGAAGCTTTCTTT
TRBV5-6	TRBJ1-1	-	TRBD1	CASSWGQGFTEAFF	TGTGCCAGCAGCTGGGGACAGGGCTTCACTGAAGCTTTCTTT
TRBV19	TRBJ1-6	-	-	CASAGLQGGLSPLHF	TGTGCCAGCGCAGGTCTTCAGGGAGGACTCTCACCCCTCCACTTT
TRBV6-5	TRBJ1-5	-	-	CASGSSQPQHF	TGTGCCAGCGGAAGCTCTCAGCCCCAGCATTTT
TRBV5-6	TRBJ2-7	-	TRBD2	CASSPGTSGYEQYF	TGTGCCAGCAGCCCCGGGACTAGCGGATACGAGCAGTACTTC
TRBV7-9	TRBJ2-1	-	-	CASSLSAYNEQFF	TGTGCCAGCAGCTTATCGGCATACAATGAGCAGTTCTTC
TRBV7-2	TRBJ2-1	-	TRBD2	CASSFTGGANNEQFF	TGTGCCAGCAGCTTTACCGGGGGGGCCAACAATGAGCAGTTCTTC
TRBV7-8	TRBJ2-5	-	-	CASSLENTQETQYF	TGTGCCAGCAGCTTAGAAAATACTCAAGAGACCCAGTACTTC
TRBV30	TRBJ2-5	-	-	CAWSAGETQYF	TGTGCCTGGAGTGCGGGTGAGACCCAGTACTTC
TRBV28	TRBJ2-7	-	-	CASSWGTWATDEQYF	TGTGCCAGCAGTTGGGGTACGTGGGCGACGGACGAGCAGTACTTC
TRBV5-1	TRBJ2-1	-	TRBD1	CASSPGQGTIEQFF	TGCGCCAGCAGCCCGGGACAGGGGACGATCGAGCAGTTCTTC
TRBV4-3	TRBJ2-3	-	TRBD2	CASSPGTSGGTSSTDTQYF	TGCGCCAGCAGCCCGGGGACTAGCGGGGGGACCTCTAGCACAGATACGCAGTATTTT
TRBV11-3	TRBJ2-7	-	-	CASSLPMNEQYF	TGTGCCAGCAGCTTGCCTATGAACGAGCAGTACTTC
TRBV7-3	TRBJ1-4	-	-	CASSLTVGRELFF	TGTGCCAGCAGCTTAACCGTCGGGAGGGAACTGTTTTTT